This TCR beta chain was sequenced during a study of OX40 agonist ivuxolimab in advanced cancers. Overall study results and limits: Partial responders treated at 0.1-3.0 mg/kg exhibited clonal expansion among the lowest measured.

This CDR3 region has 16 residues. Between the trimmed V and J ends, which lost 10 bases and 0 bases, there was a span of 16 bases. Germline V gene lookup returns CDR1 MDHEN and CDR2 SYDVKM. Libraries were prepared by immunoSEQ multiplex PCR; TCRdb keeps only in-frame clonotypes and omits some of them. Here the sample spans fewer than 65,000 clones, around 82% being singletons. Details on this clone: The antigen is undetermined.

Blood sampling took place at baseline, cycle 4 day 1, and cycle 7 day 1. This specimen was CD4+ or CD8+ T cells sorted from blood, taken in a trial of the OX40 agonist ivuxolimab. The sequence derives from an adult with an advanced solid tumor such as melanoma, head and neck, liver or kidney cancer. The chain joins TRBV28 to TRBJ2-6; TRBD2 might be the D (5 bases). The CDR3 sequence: CATPRGGFSGANVLTF. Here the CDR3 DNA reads TGTGCCACCCCCCGAGGAGGATTCTCTGGGGCCAACGTCCTGACTTTC.